The rows below give T cell receptor beta chains drawn from one sample of a study of low-dose radiotherapy and immunotherapy resistance in tumors. TCRdb recomputed calls from the reads with MiXCR, one row per CDR3 protein. The sample shows tens of thousands of distinct CDR3 sequences, 9.4% of them seen only once. The sequencing used PBMCs, collected before treatment. Receptor source: a male donor with prostate cancer. CDR3s include the opening cysteine and the closing phenylalanine or tryptophan. Fields, in order: D gene, J gene, V gene, CDR3 protein. The D gene is left open where the match is weak.

D: .
J: TRBJ2-1
V: TRBV7-9
CDR3: CASSLGAGRSNEQFF

D: TRBD2
J: TRBJ2-7
V: TRBV5-1
CDR3: CASGLSGGSYEQYF

D: .
J: TRBJ1-5
V: TRBV19
CDR3: CASQGLSAQHF

D: TRBD1
J: TRBJ1-5
V: TRBV9
CDR3: CASSDGQARQPQHF

D: .
J: TRBJ1-2
V: TRBV2
CDR3: CASSELGSWGYTF

D: TRBD2
J: TRBJ2-7
V: TRBV20-1
CDR3: CSARPGTISYEQYF

D: .
J: TRBJ2-6
V: TRBV7-2
CDR3: CAIGRVSGANVLTF

D: .
J: TRBJ2-2
V: TRBV7-2
CDR3: CASSSGQTGELFF

D: TRBD2
J: TRBJ2-1
V: TRBV7-2
CDR3: CASSLARASGYNEQFF

D: .
J: TRBJ2-1
V: TRBV5-1
CDR3: CASSFGTPVKQFF

D: TRBD2
J: TRBJ2-1
V: TRBV28
CDR3: CASSLPAGGRNEQFF

D: TRBD1
J: TRBJ2-3
V: TRBV27
CDR3: CASIQGKGFTDTQYF

D: .
J: TRBJ1-5
V: TRBV20-1
CDR3: CSARAPGGNNQPQHF

D: .
J: TRBJ2-3
V: TRBV4-1
CDR3: CASTRTLREADTQYF

D: .
J: TRBJ2-1
V: TRBV28
CDR3: CAGARGNEQFF

D: .
J: TRBJ2-2
V: TRBV6-5
CDR3: CASSYSRSSLYTGELFF

D: .
J: TRBJ2-5
V: TRBV11-2
CDR3: CASSLELGGTQYF

D: TRBD2
J: TRBJ2-5
V: TRBV14
CDR3: CASSQLLAGSETQYF

D: TRBD1
J: TRBJ2-5
V: TRBV7-9
CDR3: CASSLITGTGGSETQYF

D: .
J: TRBJ1-1
V: TRBV20-1
CDR3: CSALGNRVSVTEAFF

D: .
J: TRBJ1-1
V: TRBV5-1
CDR3: CASSLGTVMNTEAFF

D: .
J: TRBJ1-5
V: TRBV4-2
CDR3: CASSQVPGAAQPQHF

D: .
J: TRBJ2-1
V: TRBV29-1
CDR3: CSVVRVNEQFF

D: .
J: TRBJ1-3
V: TRBV7-2
CDR3: CASSPNRVRSGNTIYF

D: .
J: TRBJ2-3
V: TRBV20-1
CDR3: CSADGGTSTDTQYF

D: .
J: TRBJ1-4
V: TRBV29-1
CDR3: CSARDQGELFF

D: .
J: TRBJ1-3
V: TRBV5-1
CDR3: CASSLAGTTSGNTIYF

D: .
J: TRBJ1-2
V: TRBV28
CDR3: CASSLYGGGYTF

D: .
J: TRBJ2-7
V: TRBV28
CDR3: CASSLPWAFEQYF

D: TRBD1
J: TRBJ1-5
V: TRBV5-1
CDR3: CASSPGQGVNQPQHF

D: TRBD1
J: TRBJ2-5
V: TRBV7-6
CDR3: CASSRAGTGAETQYF

D: TRBD1
J: TRBJ1-2
V: TRBV6-5
CDR3: CASRGTDRVGYTF

D: .
J: TRBJ2-7
V: TRBV5-1
CDR3: CASSAAGQSEQYF

D: .
J: TRBJ2-1
V: TRBV20-1
CDR3: CSARVRGWGNEQFF

D: TRBD2
J: TRBJ2-2
V: TRBV4-2
CDR3: CASSQSAGAGGELFF

D: .
J: TRBJ2-7
V: TRBV2
CDR3: CASSQGLSSYEQYF

D: TRBD1
J: TRBJ1-5
V: TRBV12-3/TRBV12-4
CDR3: CASSRGQGNQPQHF

D: .
J: TRBJ1-1
V: TRBV20-1
CDR3: CSARVTSQGAEAFF

D: .
J: TRBJ1-1
V: TRBV5-1
CDR3: CASSLQLRGTEAFF

D: .
J: TRBJ1-5
V: TRBV19
CDR3: CASSILGDGSNQPQHF

D: .
J: TRBJ2-7
V: TRBV29-1
CDR3: CSVVAPGEQYF

D: TRBD2
J: TRBJ2-1
V: TRBV20-1
CDR3: CSALTTGTSGRAHNEQFF

D: TRBD2
J: TRBJ2-7
V: TRBV28
CDR3: CASSTSGPYEQYF

D: .
J: TRBJ2-7
V: TRBV2
CDR3: CASSDGARQGLEQYF

D: TRBD1
J: TRBJ2-7
V: TRBV4-1
CDR3: CASSQWGGQGYEQYF

D: .
J: TRBJ1-2
V: TRBV19
CDR3: CASSPSLRSTLYGYTF

D: .
J: TRBJ1-3
V: TRBV7-2
CDR3: CASSSVGRVAGNTIYF

D: TRBD2
J: TRBJ2-3
V: TRBV20-1
CDR3: CSARLAGVPDTQYF

D: TRBD2
J: TRBJ2-1
V: TRBV30
CDR3: CAWKRKRLAGGESDEQFF

D: .
J: TRBJ2-1
V: TRBV7-3
CDR3: CASSLTQTVYNEQFF

D: .
J: TRBJ1-1
V: TRBV24-1
CDR3: CATSDSRKGGTEAFF

D: TRBD1
J: TRBJ2-4
V: TRBV20-1
CDR3: CSANQGVIQYF

D: .
J: TRBJ2-1
V: TRBV7-6
CDR3: CASSVGYNEQFF

D: TRBD2
J: TRBJ2-3
V: TRBV20-1
CDR3: CSAGGGLAGGGSTDTQYF

D: TRBD2
J: TRBJ2-5
V: TRBV14
CDR3: CASSHMGLQETQYF

D: TRBD2
J: TRBJ2-1
V: TRBV10-3
CDR3: CAIRSLADNNEQFF

D: .
J: TRBJ1-4
V: TRBV6-2/TRBV6-3
CDR3: CASSAKARATNEKLFF

D: .
J: TRBJ2-1
V: TRBV7-3
CDR3: CASSRDINNEQFF

D: .
J: TRBJ2-1
V: TRBV30
CDR3: CAGYEQGGEQFF